Reported below is one T cell receptor beta chain. These data are taken from a study of blood T cell repertoires in COVID-19. Study in general: From T cells, B-cell-depleted T cells, or PBMCs came the material, which was cDNA or gDNA.

The CDR3 loop spans 15 amino acids. Trimming left V 5 bases short and J 4 bases short, with 17 bases between. Germline V gives CDR1 SGHTA, CDR2 FQGTGA. Profiled with immunoSEQ multiplex PCR; TCRdb holds only in-frame clones, not every one. Among 200,000 to 250,000 clones, approximately 84% were seen once, and the ten largest hold approximately 1.8%. The V gene is TRBV7-3, the J gene TRBJ1-1; unclear D gene. This receptor was taken from a man in his sixties who had recovered from COVID-19. Source material: PBMCs or T cells enriched from blood (not recorded which). CDR3 amino acids: CASSPGPGLGTEAFF. The DNA of the CDR3 is TGTGCCAGCAGCCCCGGCCCGGGGTTGGGCACTGAAGCTTTCTTT.